The clone carrying this TCR beta chain was detected many times. As yet, its antigen is unknown. The data stem from a study of spatial heterogeneity in lung cancer. Study-level information: The library had UMIs, and each TCR and UMI pair averaged more than ten raw reads. Study findings and constraints: Tumors with more nonsynonymous mutations had more expanded intratumoral alpha and beta TCRs.

Time point denoted: sample taken at primary tumor resection. Material for sequencing was whole RNA from tumor, nontumor lung or frozen PBMC, left unsorted. Looked up from germline, CDR1 is SEHNR and CDR2 is FQNEAQ (reference sequence). The V and J ends lost 8 bases and 4 bases respectively, with 8 bases between them. This CDR3 is 11 amino acids long. All TCR cDNA molecules were individually tagged with a unique molecular identifier. One entry per CDR3 protein, called by TCRdb with MiXCR from the 5' RACE reads. Of about 24,000 distinct CDR3 sequences listed, approximately 8.8% are singletons. This specimen consisted of lung tumor tissue, obtained at surgery. This TCR derives from a male donor with early-stage non-small cell lung cancer. This sequence joins TRBV7-9 and TRBJ1-1; D not resolved. DNA for the CDR3: TGTGCCAGCTCACTAGGCACTGAAGCTTTCTTT. Its protein is CASSLGTEAFF.